The 8 T cell receptor beta chains below come from one sample, sequenced in a study of naive and memory T cell subsets (dated by TCRdb to about 2017). Libraries were made using UMI-ligation and nested PCR. The reads were generated on an Illumina MiSeq. An equimolar mix of two oligonucleotides covering both TRBC1 and TRBC2 was used as the beta constant-region primer. Four rounds of PCR, combining the SP2 primer with nested alpha and beta constant-region primers, were used to amplify the ligated cDNA. The public reads were quality trimmed at Q25 with fastp and then assembled into clones with MiXCR by TCRdb, keeping productive beta chains. Entries are consolidated by CDR3 protein sequence, retaining the most common genes and DNA. The sample has some 30,000 distinct CDR3 sequences on record, less than 20% of them singletons. More than 3% of the sample rests with the top ten. Sequences were obtained from effector memory CD4+ T cells from blood. This specimen's cell subset or site label, per the study, means: effector memory, CD45RA- CD27-. These receptors were obtained from a human donor in good health.

V is TRBV19 and J is TRBJ2-1; TRBD1 matches 11 bases. After removal of 5 bases from V and 7 bases from J, the junction contained 7 bases not matched to a gene. Germline V gene lookup returns CDR1 LNHDA and CDR2 SQIVND (reference sequence). The CDR3 totals 15 residues. The CDR3 region is CASSSPGTGGNEQFF. The DNA for the CDR3 is TGTGCCAGTAGTTCCCCCGGGACAGGGGGAAATGAGCAGTTCTTC.

The CDR3 coding sequence is TGTGCCAGCAGCGTAAGGGGGGCCGGGACCCAGTACTTC. This codes for CASSVRGAGTQYF. The genes are TRBV3-1 and TRBJ2-5, with D perhaps being TRBD1 or TRBD2 (6 bases each). The V end was cut by 5 bases, the J end by 7 bases, with 14 bases between. CDR3 size: 13 residues. Germline V gene lookup returns CDR1 LGHDT and CDR2 YNNKEL (reference sequence).

The chain carries TRBV20-1 and TRBJ2-1, with 9 positions matching TRBD2. The CDR3 totals 13 residues. Losses at the gene ends were 4 bases for V and 4 bases for J; bases not matched to a gene: 2. Germline V gene data show CDR1 as DFQATT and CDR2 as SNEGSKA (reference sequence). CDR3 in DNA: TGCAGTGCTATAGGACTAGCGTACAATGAGCAGTTCTTC. Amino acids: CSAIGLAYNEQFF.

This clonotype was counted many times. V usage is TRBV10-3 and J usage is TRBJ1-3; D is unclear. Germline values: CDR1 ENHRY, CDR2 SYGVKD. This CDR3 spans 13 amino acids. Trimming took off 6 bases at V and 2 bases at J, with 8 bases between the two ends. The chain's CDR3 is CAISSGPGNTIYF. CDR3 nucleotide sequence: TGTGCCATCAGCTCTGGGCCTGGAAACACCATATATTTT.

This clonotype has ten or more counts. The chain uses TRBV7-9 and TRBJ2-1; tentative D call: TRBD2 (5 bases). The CDR3 covers 15 residues. CDR1 SEHNR and CDR2 FQNEAQ come from the germline V gene (reference sequence). V shed 4 bases and J shed 2 bases, with 12 bases lying between them. The CDR3 sequence: CASSSRLPAYNEQFF. The CDR3 bases are TGTGCCAGCAGCTCCAGACTACCCGCCTACAATGAGCAGTTCTTC.

This chain connects TRBV12-3 or TRBV12-4 to TRBJ2-2, with a weak D call TRBD1 (6 bases). V lost 7 bases and J 5 bases, leaving 14 bases between the germline ends. The CDR3 covers 14 residues. The CDR3 DNA follows: TGTGCCAGCACCCCCTCAGGGGTGACCGGGGAGCTGTTTTTT. This translates into CASTPSGVTGELFF.

Comment on this clonotype: Being one base from a much bigger clone, this may be a read error. This rearrangement joins TRBV5-6 to TRBJ1-4; D may be TRBD1 (6 bases). CDR1 and CDR2 (germline): SGHDT, YYEEEE. The CDR3 loop spans 13 amino acids. This chain's CDR3 is CVSSFGTREKLFF. The CDR3 DNA sequence: TGTGTCAGCAGCTTCGGGACACGGGAAAAACTGTTTTTT.

Here the CDR3 DNA reads TGCAGCGGTTGGCTCAATGAGCAGTTCTTC. Translated, it gives CSGWLNEQFF. The chain is built from TRBV29-1 and TRBJ2-1; D gene unclear. The CDR3 runs to 10 residues. The V end lost 7 bases, the J end lost 6 bases, and 7 bases lay between the germline ends. Germline V lookup: CDR1 SQVTM, CDR2 ANQGSEA.